This T cell receptor beta chain was profiled in a study of cytomegalovirus exposure and HLA in healthy donors. The PCR was carried out with 60 Vbeta primers and 13 Jbeta primers. Profiled with immunoSEQ multiplex PCR; TCRdb holds only in-frame clones, not every one. The repertoire has about 96,000 clones, 50% to 80% of them found once; the top ten carry 3.2%. After removal of 0 bases from V and 2 bases from J, the junction contained 8 bases not matched to a gene. Looked up from germline, CDR1 is SGHRS and CDR2 is YFSETQ. This CDR3 spans 17 amino acids. The source material was PBMCs. The chain joins TRBV5-1 to TRBJ1-2; 9 nucleotides align to TRBD1. The clonotype was recovered from a man aged 55-75 years in good health and CMV-seronegative. The CDR3 DNA is TGCGCCAGCAGCTTGGGGGACGGGACAGGGTGGAACTATGGCTACACCTTC. Protein sequence: CASSLGDGTGWNYGYTF.